These T cell receptor beta chains were read from a single sample in a study of Graves' ophthalmopathy and Graves' hyperthyroidism. Each CDR3 protein is one row after TCRdb ran MiXCR on the multiplex PCR reads. The sample includes a few hundred thousand distinct CDR3 sequences, roughly 14% seen only once; the top ten take approximately 7%. Specimen: peripheral blood. These receptors were obtained from a woman between 18 and 29 years old with stable Graves' hyperthyroidism. Both conserved end residues are part of each CDR3. A D gene is named only where the DNA matches it firmly. Not every row has a clone size; where given, it reads once, few, many or a size class.

abundance	j_gene	d_gene	v_gene	CDR3nt	CDR3aa
many	TRBJ1-5	-	TRBV27	TGTGCCAGCAGTTTCTCGCGGAATAGCAATCAGCCCCAGCATTTT	CASSFSRNSNQPQHF
many	TRBJ2-7	-	TRBV5-1	TGCGCCAGCAGCCTACATACAGGGTCTACCGAGCAGTACTTC	CASSLHTGSTEQYF
few	TRBJ1-1	TRBD1	TRBV4-1	TGCGCCAGCAGCCAAGACCAAGGACAGGGGTTCATGAACACTGAAGCTTTCTTT	CASSQDQGQGFMNTEAFF
few	TRBJ2-2	TRBD1	TRBV19	TGTGCCAGTAGTATTCCGGGACAGAGAAACACCGGGGAGCTGTTTTTT	CASSIPGQRNTGELFF
-	TRBJ2-7	-	TRBV28	TGTGCCAGCAGTTTCCCCTTGGGAGGGGGTAATAGCTACGAGCAGTACTTC	CASSFPLGGGNSYEQYF
many	TRBJ1-2	-	TRBV6-1	TGTGCCAGCAGTGAAGGAGAACTCCTGGGGAGATACTATGGCTACACCTTC	CASSEGELLGRYYGYTF
many	TRBJ1-1	-	TRBV25-1	TGTGCCAGCCAGAGTGCTTCTGAAGCTTTCTTT	CASQSASEAFF
many	TRBJ2-2	TRBD1	TRBV5-1	TGCGCCAGCGGGACAGGGAACACCGGGGAGCTGTTTTTT	CASGTGNTGELFF
many	TRBJ1-5	-	TRBV2	TGTGCCAGCACCGGTCCGAAACAGTCGAGGGGGGCTAGCAATCAGCCCCAGCATTTT	CASTGPKQSRGASNQPQHF
many	TRBJ2-4	TRBD1	TRBV6-1	TGTGCCAGCAGTAGTTCCGGGACAGGGGCCAAAAACATTCAGTACTTC	CASSSSGTGAKNIQYF
-	TRBJ2-5	TRBD1	TRBV28	TGTGCCAGCAGGCCGACAGGGAAAGAGACCCAGTACTTC	CASRPTGKETQYF
many	TRBJ2-7	-	TRBV29-1	TGCAGCGTTGAAGTGCGGAAAGCCAACTCCTACGAGCAGTACTTC	CSVEVRKANSYEQYF
many	TRBJ2-4	-	TRBV29-1	TGCAGCGTTAAACTAGCCAAAAACATTCAGTACTTC	CSVKLAKNIQYF
many	TRBJ1-1	-	TRBV10-3	TGTGCCATCAGTGCACCGACAGGGAACACTGAAGCTTTCTTT	CAISAPTGNTEAFF